The entry below describes one T cell receptor (beta chain). Antigen unknown. TCR alpha and TCR beta cDNA libraries with sample barcodes and UMIs came from 5'RACE using constant-segment primers. Via MiXCR, TCRdb re-called the 5' RACE reads, giving one row per CDR3 protein. The repertoire holds over 70,000 distinct CDR3 sequences, approximately 13% seen once, with roughly a quarter in the top ten. The source of the sample is a study of T-cell memory formation after mild COVID-19. General study findings and limits: Contracting clones, day 15 to 85, had balanced CD4/CD8, and later expanders favored CD4+. Certain responding clones were present in pre-infection memory, suggesting participation of cross-reactive memory. Proof of SARS-CoV-2 specificity was absent for the second-wave clones that crested on day 37.

CDR1 SEHNR and CDR2 FQNEAQ come from the germline V gene (reference sequence). V was trimmed by 5 bases and J by 6 bases, leaving 20 bases between them. CDR3 length: 15 amino acids. The V and J genes are TRBV7-9 and TRBJ2-7, with D perhaps TRBD1 (5 bases). The sequence came from an adult woman who had mild COVID-19 (a few samples of this study predate the infection). Cell type and time point are not known. Material: PBMCs or a T cell subset sorted from them (not recorded which). In DNA, the CDR3 is TGTGCCAGCAGCCCTGATAATGGACAAGGTTCCGAGCAGTACTTC. Its translation: CASSPDNGQGSEQYF.